This T cell receptor beta chain was identified in a study of identical twins. General study points: With monozygotic twins, out-of-frame TCR alpha sharing exceeded what models estimated. Without tracking the same donors, conclusions rested on cross-sectional statistical analysis.

A universal primer site arose from template switching, and cDNA bore unique molecular identifiers. TCRdb reprocessed the 5' RACE reads via MiXCR and lists one record per CDR3 protein. Of approximately 890,000 distinct CDR3 sequences in the sample, roughly 12% are singletons; the top ten hold around 1.6%. Many counts were recorded for this clonotype. Its specificity is unknown. V shed 5 bases and J 4 bases; nucleotides not matched to a gene: 8. Germline CDR1 is MNHNS and CDR2 is SASEGT. This CDR3 has 16 amino acids. The same specimen was also included in a second study, on yellow fever vaccine responses in identical twins. This second report adds: The authors reported partly convergent, partly personalized vaccine responses in identical twins.

This clonotype was obtained from a woman aged 18-29 years in good health. The chain employs TRBV6-1 and TRBJ2-3; 11 bases agree with TRBD2. Sequenced: PBMCs. This chain's CDR3 is CASSPLAGGIADTQYF. DNA of the CDR3: TGTGCCAGCAGTCCTCTAGCGGGAGGTATCGCAGATACGCAGTATTTT.